A selection of T cell receptor beta chains follows, all from one sample in a study of PD-L1 blockade in urothelial cancer. The repertoire was sequenced with immunoSEQ multiplex PCR; TCRdb's copy has only in-frame clones and lacks some. The sample has about 76,000 clones; roughly 90% are singletons. This specimen was PBMCs, taken around atezolizumab (anti-PD-L1) treatment. The receptor set was obtained from an elderly woman with urothelial cancer. Each CDR3 is given with its conserved first and last residue. A D gene is named only where the DNA matches it firmly. Clone size is stated in some rows and not others, as once, few, many or a class when expanded.

clone_size: NA; v_call: TRBV6-6; j_call: TRBJ2-5; cdr3_length: 15; d_call: TRBD1; cdr3_aa: CASSQGTGRGETQYF; cdr3_nt: TGTGCCAGCAGTCAGGGGACAGGGAGAGGCGAGACCCAGTACTTC
clone_size: NA; v_call: TRBV7-2; j_call: TRBJ2-7; cdr3_length: 14; d_call: TRBD1; cdr3_aa: CASSLRQGAYEQYF; cdr3_nt: TGTGCCAGCAGCTTAAGACAGGGGGCCTACGAGCAGTACTTC
clone_size: NA; v_call: TRBV6-1; j_call: TRBJ2-2; cdr3_length: 14; d_call: TRBD2; cdr3_aa: CASRVAGAVGELFF; cdr3_nt: TGTGCCAGCCGGGTAGCGGGAGCGGTCGGGGAGCTGTTTTTT
clone_size: NA; v_call: TRBV18; j_call: TRBJ2-7; cdr3_length: 13; d_call: NA; cdr3_aa: CASSPTSGYEQYF; cdr3_nt: TGTGCCAGCTCACCTACAAGCGGCTACGAGCAGTACTTC
clone_size: NA; v_call: TRBV7-3; j_call: TRBJ1-1; cdr3_length: 13; d_call: NA; cdr3_aa: CASSLSPGAEAFF; cdr3_nt: TGTGCCAGCAGCTTAAGTCCAGGGGCAGAAGCTTTCTTT
clone_size: NA; v_call: TRBV19; j_call: TRBJ2-7; cdr3_length: 15; d_call: TRBD2; cdr3_aa: CASSPLAGEGYEQYF; cdr3_nt: TGTGCCAGTAGTCCCCTAGCGGGAGAGGGCTACGAGCAGTACTTC
clone_size: NA; v_call: TRBV5-1; j_call: TRBJ2-5; cdr3_length: 14; d_call: NA; cdr3_aa: CASTQGVGLETQYF; cdr3_nt: TGCGCCAGCACCCAAGGGGTTGGGTTGGAGACCCAGTACTTC
clone_size: once; v_call: TRBV5-4; j_call: TRBJ1-2; cdr3_length: 15; d_call: TRBD1; cdr3_aa: CASSLGTGTNYGYTF; cdr3_nt: TGTGCCAGCAGCTTGGGGACAGGGACCAACTATGGCTACACCTTC
clone_size: once; v_call: TRBV5-1; j_call: TRBJ2-7; cdr3_length: 15; d_call: TRBD2; cdr3_aa: CASSRRVAGVGEQYF; cdr3_nt: TGCGCCAGCAGCCGGAGGGTAGCGGGAGTTGGAGAGCAGTACTTC
clone_size: NA; v_call: TRBV7-3; j_call: TRBJ2-1; cdr3_length: 18; d_call: TRBD2; cdr3_aa: CASSLESTSGRRYNEQFF; cdr3_nt: TGTGCCAGCAGCTTAGAGTCGACTAGCGGGAGACGTTACAATGAGCAGTTCTTC
clone_size: NA; v_call: TRBV19; j_call: TRBJ1-2; cdr3_length: 15; d_call: NA; cdr3_aa: CASSGRGSHQGGYTF; cdr3_nt: TGTGCCAGTAGTGGGCGGGGGAGCCACCAGGGTGGCTACACCTTC
clone_size: once; v_call: TRBV10-3; j_call: TRBJ2-5; cdr3_length: 14; d_call: NA; cdr3_aa: CAISVGGNQETQYF; cdr3_nt: TGTGCCATCAGTGTGGGCGGGAACCAAGAGACCCAGTACTTC
clone_size: NA; v_call: TRBV30; j_call: TRBJ1-4; cdr3_length: 14; d_call: TRBD1; cdr3_aa: CAWSATGGVEKLFF; cdr3_nt: TGTGCCTGGAGTGCGACAGGGGGTGTTGAAAAACTGTTTTTT
clone_size: once; v_call: TRBV6-1; j_call: TRBJ2-7; cdr3_length: 16; d_call: NA; cdr3_aa: CASSEGWRADSYEQYF; cdr3_nt: TGTGCCAGCAGTGAAGGTTGGCGGGCCGACTCCTACGAGCAGTACTTC
clone_size: NA; v_call: TRBV7-9; j_call: TRBJ1-1; cdr3_length: 13; d_call: NA; cdr3_aa: CASSFKAATEAFF; cdr3_nt: TGTGCCAGCAGCTTCAAAGCGGCCACTGAAGCTTTCTTT
clone_size: NA; v_call: TRBV5-8; j_call: TRBJ2-7; cdr3_length: 13; d_call: NA; cdr3_aa: CASSPGHLYEQYF; cdr3_nt: TGTGCCAGCAGCCCGGGACACCTTTACGAGCAGTACTTC
clone_size: NA; v_call: TRBV19; j_call: TRBJ1-1; cdr3_length: 12; d_call: NA; cdr3_aa: CASSNIGTRSFF; cdr3_nt: TGTGCCAGTAGTAATATCGGGACTCGGTCTTTCTTT
clone_size: once; v_call: TRBV18; j_call: TRBJ2-7; cdr3_length: 13; d_call: NA; cdr3_aa: CASSTGVTYEQYF; cdr3_nt: TGTGCCAGCTCGACGGGGGTAACCTACGAGCAGTACTTC
clone_size: NA; v_call: TRBV5-1; j_call: TRBJ1-1; cdr3_length: 13; d_call: NA; cdr3_aa: CASSLAVNTEAFF; cdr3_nt: TGCGCCAGCAGCTTGGCAGTTAACACTGAAGCTTTCTTT
clone_size: NA; v_call: TRBV9; j_call: TRBJ2-2; cdr3_length: 15; d_call: TRBD1; cdr3_aa: CASSVAGTATGELFF; cdr3_nt: TGTGCCAGCAGCGTAGCCGGGACAGCCACCGGGGAGCTGTTTTTT
clone_size: few; v_call: TRBV27; j_call: TRBJ1-2; cdr3_length: 15; d_call: NA; cdr3_aa: CASSSWGGPNYGYTF; cdr3_nt: TGTGCCAGCAGTTCGTGGGGGGGGCCTAACTATGGCTACACCTTC
clone_size: NA; v_call: TRBV10-1; j_call: TRBJ1-1; cdr3_length: 12; d_call: NA; cdr3_aa: CASSVPGAEAFF; cdr3_nt: TGCGCCAGCAGCGTCCCCGGGGCTGAAGCTTTCTTT
clone_size: once; v_call: TRBV11-2; j_call: TRBJ1-2; cdr3_length: 15; d_call: NA; cdr3_aa: CASSLVHGSGVGYTF; cdr3_nt: TGTGCCAGCAGCTTAGTCCACGGCTCCGGGGTCGGCTACACCTTC
clone_size: NA; v_call: TRBV2; j_call: TRBJ1-5; cdr3_length: 14; d_call: NA; cdr3_aa: CASWGDDSNQPQHF; cdr3_nt: TGTGCCAGCTGGGGGGACGATAGCAATCAGCCCCAGCATTTT
clone_size: NA; v_call: TRBV25-1; j_call: TRBJ1-3; cdr3_length: 15; d_call: NA; cdr3_aa: CASSEGSYSGNTIYF; cdr3_nt: TGTGCCAGCAGTGAAGGTAGTTACTCTGGAAACACCATATATTTT
clone_size: NA; v_call: TRBV7-9; j_call: TRBJ1-5; cdr3_length: 15; d_call: NA; cdr3_aa: CASSQVGVGNQPQHF; cdr3_nt: TGTGCCAGCAGCCAGGTGGGTGTGGGCAATCAGCCCCAGCATTTT
clone_size: NA; v_call: TRBV28; j_call: TRBJ1-3; cdr3_length: 19; d_call: TRBD1; cdr3_aa: CASGSRGDRFLSSGNTIYF; cdr3_nt: TGTGCCAGCGGGTCCAGAGGGGACAGGTTTCTTAGCTCTGGAAACACCATATATTTT
clone_size: once; v_call: TRBV5-1; j_call: TRBJ2-1; cdr3_length: 13; d_call: TRBD1; cdr3_aa: CASSPDRHNEQFF; cdr3_nt: TGCGCCAGCAGCCCGGACAGGCACAATGAGCAGTTCTTC
clone_size: NA; v_call: TRBV5-1; j_call: TRBJ2-2; cdr3_length: 15; d_call: NA; cdr3_aa: CASSDRQGSTGELFF; cdr3_nt: TGCGCCAGCAGCGATCGGCAGGGTAGCACCGGGGAGCTGTTTTTT
clone_size: NA; v_call: TRBV27; j_call: TRBJ2-7; cdr3_length: 14; d_call: NA; cdr3_aa: CASSQGGRSYEQYF; cdr3_nt: TGTGCCAGCAGCCAGGGCGGAAGGTCCTACGAGCAGTACTTC
clone_size: NA; v_call: TRBV7-9; j_call: TRBJ1-1; cdr3_length: 14; d_call: TRBD1; cdr3_aa: CASSVTGGSTEAFF; cdr3_nt: TGTGCCAGCAGCGTGACAGGGGGTAGTACTGAAGCTTTCTTT
clone_size: NA; v_call: TRBV27; j_call: TRBJ1-1; cdr3_length: 12; d_call: NA; cdr3_aa: CASMGLNTEAFF; cdr3_nt: TGTGCCAGCATGGGGCTGAACACTGAAGCTTTCTTT
clone_size: NA; v_call: TRBV2; j_call: TRBJ2-3; cdr3_length: 15; d_call: TRBD2; cdr3_aa: CASIDYLAGEVTQYF; cdr3_nt: TGTGCCAGCATAGATTACCTAGCGGGAGAGGTCACGCAGTATTTT
clone_size: NA; v_call: TRBV6-7; j_call: TRBJ2-2; cdr3_length: 16; d_call: NA; cdr3_aa: CASSYTKEGYTGELFF; cdr3_nt: TGTGCCAGCAGTTACACAAAGGAGGGGTACACCGGGGAGCTGTTTTTT
clone_size: NA; v_call: TRBV7-9; j_call: TRBJ2-7; cdr3_length: 15; d_call: TRBD1; cdr3_aa: CASTTGQGPSYEQYF; cdr3_nt: TGTGCCAGCACCACGGGACAGGGGCCGTCCTACGAGCAGTACTTC
clone_size: NA; v_call: TRBV2; j_call: TRBJ2-3; cdr3_length: 15; d_call: NA; cdr3_aa: CASSDTSHITDTQYF; cdr3_nt: TGTGCCAGCAGCGACACTAGCCACATAACAGATACGCAGTATTTT
clone_size: NA; v_call: TRBV7-9; j_call: TRBJ1-2; cdr3_length: 17; d_call: TRBD1; cdr3_aa: CASSFGIPATGEYGYTF; cdr3_nt: TGTGCCAGCAGCTTCGGGATACCCGCGACAGGGGAGTATGGCTACACCTTC
clone_size: NA; v_call: TRBV7-8; j_call: TRBJ1-2; cdr3_length: 15; d_call: TRBD1; cdr3_aa: CASSAGQSNYYGYTF; cdr3_nt: TGTGCCAGCAGCGCGGGACAGTCAAACTACTATGGCTACACCTTC
clone_size: once; v_call: TRBV7-3; j_call: TRBJ2-7; cdr3_length: 14; d_call: TRBD2; cdr3_aa: CASSSQRETYEQYF; cdr3_nt: TGTGCCAGCAGCTCACAGCGGGAGACATACGAGCAGTACTTC
clone_size: NA; v_call: TRBV4-2; j_call: TRBJ2-7; cdr3_length: 16; d_call: TRBD1; cdr3_aa: CASSQVGDRVNYEQYF; cdr3_nt: TGTGCCAGCAGCCAAGTCGGGGACAGGGTGAACTACGAGCAGTACTTC
clone_size: NA; v_call: TRBV30; j_call: TRBJ1-2; cdr3_length: 14; d_call: TRBD1; cdr3_aa: CAWSVTGGGYGYTF; cdr3_nt: TGTGCCTGGAGTGTTACAGGGGGTGGGTATGGCTACACCTTC
clone_size: NA; v_call: TRBV18; j_call: TRBJ2-3; cdr3_length: 17; d_call: NA; cdr3_aa: CASSPPSRVKAADTQYF; cdr3_nt: TGTGCCAGCTCACCACCGTCCCGGGTGAAGGCCGCAGATACGCAGTATTTT
clone_size: NA; v_call: TRBV12-1; j_call: TRBJ2-2; cdr3_length: 17; d_call: NA; cdr3_aa: CASSPPGTSGNTGELFF; cdr3_nt: TGTGCCAGCAGCCCCCCCGGGACTAGCGGGAACACCGGGGAGCTGTTTTTT
clone_size: NA; v_call: TRBV27; j_call: TRBJ2-7; cdr3_length: 15; d_call: TRBD1; cdr3_aa: CASSPQGQGVHEQYF; cdr3_nt: TGTGCCAGCAGTCCCCAGGGACAGGGGGTCCACGAGCAGTACTTC
clone_size: NA; v_call: TRBV10-3; j_call: TRBJ2-1; cdr3_length: 14; d_call: NA; cdr3_aa: CAGQLDSVSHEQFF; cdr3_nt: TGTGCCGGGCAACTAGATTCGGTCTCGCATGAGCAGTTCTTC
clone_size: once; v_call: TRBV5-1; j_call: TRBJ2-7; cdr3_length: 14; d_call: TRBD1; cdr3_aa: CASSLGDRFYEQYF; cdr3_nt: TGCGCCAGCAGCTTGGGGGACAGATTCTACGAGCAGTACTTC
clone_size: NA; v_call: TRBV7-3; j_call: TRBJ2-7; cdr3_length: 15; d_call: NA; cdr3_aa: CASSLEMGPQYEQYF; cdr3_nt: TGTGCCAGCAGCTTAGAAATGGGGCCTCAATACGAGCAGTACTTC